The 16 T cell receptor beta chains listed next were all sequenced from one sample in a study of CD8 T cells in ankylosing spondylitis. Study-wide points: Apparently characteristic of ankylosing spondylitis blood was a TCR beta motif (eight highly homologous variants).

These receptors' targets are unknown. TCRdb fed the 5' RACE reads into MiXCR, producing one record per CDR3 protein. Of tens of thousands of distinct CDR3 sequences detected, around 8.5% appear once; the ten largest clones hold approximately 29%. Sequencing input: blood, either unsorted or a sorted T cell fraction (not recorded which). The receptors come from a male donor with ankylosing spondylitis.

Many counts were recorded for this clonotype. The chain uses TRBV12-3 or TRBV12-4 and TRBJ2-3; 15 bases line up with TRBD2. The junction had 5 bases not matched to a gene; V was cut back by 5 bases and J by 5 bases. The length of the CDR3 is 16 residues. CDR3 amino acids: CASSQPGLAGGDTQYF. DNA for the CDR3: TGTGCCAGCAGTCAACCGGGACTAGCGGGGGGAGATACGCAGTATTTT.

The chain uses TRBV18 and TRBJ2-7; D gene uncertain. The germline CDR1 and CDR2 sequences are KGHSH and LQKENI. V was pared by 1 base and J by 0 bases, with 10 bases between. This CDR3 has 15 amino acids. CDR3 residues: CASSPQEGNSYEQYF. CDR3 bases: TGTGCCAGCTCACCACAGGAAGGAAACTCCTACGAGCAGTACTTC.

This clonotype has more than one count but fewer than ten. J is TRBJ2-1 and V is TRBV7-9, with D possibly being TRBD2 (6 bases). This CDR3 contains 14 residues. V was cut by 5 bases and J by 5 bases, with 13 bases left in between. Germline V gene data show CDR1 as SEHNR and CDR2 as FQNEAQ (reference sequence). The CDR3, as DNA: TGTGCCAGCAGCAAGCAGGGACTGGACAATGAGCAGTTCTTC. It is translated as CASSKQGLDNEQFF.

The chain employs TRBV6-1 and TRBJ1-1; possibly TRBD1 for D (5 bases). CDR1 is MNHNS, CDR2 SASEGT, per germline. CDR3 size: 14 residues. Trimming cost V 6 bases and J 7 bases, with 18 bases left between them. The DNA for the CDR3 is TGTGCCAGCAGGGAGGACATGGAGGGTAGTGAAGCTTTCTTT. This sequence encodes CASREDMEGSEAFF.

The chain carries TRBV11-2 and TRBJ2-1; the match to TRBD2 covers 10 bases. This CDR3 contains 16 residues. The germline CDR1 and CDR2 sequences are SGHAT and FQNNGV. J was trimmed by 4 bases and V by 5 bases; bases with no gene match: 8. As DNA, the CDR3 is TGTGCCAGCAGCCCTCCCCTAGCGGGAGAGTACAATGAGCAGTTCTTC. This translates into CASSPPLAGEYNEQFF.

The sample holds a few counts of this clonotype. The chain links TRBV6-5 to TRBJ2-7, with D hard to call. Per the germline V gene, CDR1 is MNHEY and CDR2 is SVGAGI. This CDR3 spans 14 amino acids. The V and J ends lost 7 bases and 3 bases respectively, with 16 bases between them. This CDR3 reads CASITGPPGYEQYF. DNA for the CDR3: TGTGCCAGCATTACCGGGCCTCCGGGCTACGAGCAGTACTTC.

The chain recombines TRBV6-2 or TRBV6-3 with TRBJ2-1, with D perhaps TRBD1 (5 bases). With 5 bases removed from V and 5 bases from J, the gap between germline ends came to 16 bases. The CDR3 length is 15 residues. The V gene's germline CDR1 is MNHEY and CDR2 SVGEGT. CDR3 sequence: CASSTWATANNEQFF. Written as DNA, the CDR3 is TGTGCCAGCAGTACTTGGGCGACAGCTAACAATGAGCAGTTCTTC.

The chain carries TRBV12-3 or TRBV12-4 and TRBJ1-1; 8 bases match TRBD1. With V trimmed by 5 bases and J by 4 bases, 9 bases remained unmatched. This CDR3 contains 15 residues. The CDR3 protein is CASSRQGFSTTEAFF. The DNA for the CDR3 is TGTGCCAGCAGTCGACAGGGGTTTTCGACCACTGAAGCTTTCTTT.

This clonotype was seen a handful of times. The chain links TRBV20-1 to TRBJ2-1; 10 nucleotides agree with TRBD2. This CDR3 is 15 amino acids long. Per germline, CDR1 DFQATT and CDR2 SNEGSKA (reference sequence). Germline trimming cut 4 bases from V and 3 bases from J; bases unmatched to any gene: 6. The CDR3 protein is CSAKLGLADYNEQFF. In DNA, the CDR3 is TGCAGTGCTAAACTTGGACTAGCGGACTACAATGAGCAGTTCTTC.

This rearrangement joins TRBV13 to TRBJ2-7; 8 bases fit TRBD2. Trimming cost V 3 bases and J 6 bases; bases outside gene matches: 1. The CDR3 extends over 12 amino acids. CDR1 is PRHDT, CDR2 FYEKMQ, per germline (reference sequence). The CDR3: CASSLAGGEQYV. The CDR3, as DNA: TGTGCCAGCAGCTTGGCGGGAGGCGAGCAGTACGTC.

This clonotype was found a few times. The chain joins TRBV27 to TRBJ2-2, with a weak D call TRBD2 (5 bases). Looked up from germline, CDR1 is MNHEY and CDR2 is SMNVEV (reference sequence). The CDR3 has 13 amino acids. Trimming removed 3 bases from V and 6 bases from J, with 8 bases in between. In nucleotides, the CDR3 is TGTGCCAGCAGTTTTCAGAGGGCCGGGGAGCTGTTTTTT. It specifies CASSFQRAGELFF.

This clonotype was observed a few times. V and J are TRBV12-3 or TRBV12-4 and TRBJ2-3; the D gene is possibly TRBD2 (5 bases). V gave up 3 bases and J gave up 6 bases, with 16 bases separating them. This CDR3 contains 15 residues. Written as DNA, the CDR3 is TGTGCCAGCAGTTTTCTTAGCGATCTTGCTGATACGCAGTATTTT. Translation: CASSFLSDLADTQYF.

The table lists this clonotype with many counts. CDR3 protein: CASSYSNDYEQYV. In DNA, the CDR3 is TGTGCCAGCAGTTACTCGAATGACTACGAGCAGTACGTC. The J gene is TRBJ2-7, the V gene TRBV6-2 or TRBV6-3, with D unresolved. Germline values: CDR1 MNHEY, CDR2 SVGEGT. V dropped 0 bases and J dropped 3 bases, with 6 bases sitting between them. The CDR3 has 13 amino acids.

This clonotype was seen a handful of times. This chain links TRBV10-2 with TRBJ2-5, with 11 bases aligning to TRBD1. The CDR3 loop spans 14 amino acids. The germline V gene encodes CDR1 WSHSY and CDR2 SAAADI. The trim removed 2 bases at V and 5 bases at J, leaving 1 base unmatched. This CDR3 is CASSEGQGAETQYF. The DNA of the CDR3 is TGCGCCAGCAGTGAGGGACAGGGGGCCGAGACCCAGTACTTC.

The table lists this clonotype with a few counts. V is TRBV27 and J is TRBJ1-5; perhaps TRBD1 as D (5 bases). Germline CDR1 is MNHEY and CDR2 is SMNVEV (reference sequence). Trimming left V 3 bases short and J 5 bases short, with 14 bases between. The CDR3 is made up of 15 amino acids. In DNA, the CDR3 is TGTGCCAGCAGTTTTCAGGGAGGATCCCATCAGCCCCAGCATTTT. This sequence encodes CASSFQGGSHQPQHF.

This clonotype was seen many times. This chain links TRBV15 with TRBJ2-7; TRBD1 might be the D (6 bases). CDR1 and CDR2 (germline): LNHNV, YYDKDF (reference sequence). The V end lost 5 bases, the J end lost 0 bases, and 11 bases lay between the germline ends. This CDR3 has 14 residues. For the CDR3, the DNA is TGTGCCACCAGCGCCCGGGACAACTCCTACGAGCAGTACTTC. This codes for CATSARDNSYEQYF. Together with reference TRBV15 and TRBJ2-7, the CDR3 gives the full variable domain: DAMVIQNPRYQVTQFGKPVTLSCSQTLNHNVMYWYQQKSSQAPKLLFHYYDKDFNNEADTPDNFQSRRPNTSFCFLDIRSPGLGDTAMYLCATSARDNSYEQYFGPGTRLTVT.